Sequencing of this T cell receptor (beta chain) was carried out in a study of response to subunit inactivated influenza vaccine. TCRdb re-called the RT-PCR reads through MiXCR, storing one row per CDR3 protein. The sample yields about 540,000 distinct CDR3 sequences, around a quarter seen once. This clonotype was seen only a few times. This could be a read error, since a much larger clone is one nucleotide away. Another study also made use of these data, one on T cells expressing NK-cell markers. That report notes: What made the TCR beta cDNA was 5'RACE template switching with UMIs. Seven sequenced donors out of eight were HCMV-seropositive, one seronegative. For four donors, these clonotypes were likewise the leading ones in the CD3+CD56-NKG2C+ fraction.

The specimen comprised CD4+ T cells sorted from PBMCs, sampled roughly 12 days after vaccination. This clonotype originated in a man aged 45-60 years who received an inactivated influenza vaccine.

This chain's CDR3 is CASSLSHRNYGYTF. The CDR3 DNA follows: TGTGCCAGCAGTTTATCTCACAGGAACTATGGCTACACCTTC. V and J are TRBV12-3 or TRBV12-4 and TRBJ1-2; possibly TRBD1 for D (5 bases). The CDR3 covers 14 residues. V shed 2 bases and J shed 2 bases, with 9 bases lying between them.